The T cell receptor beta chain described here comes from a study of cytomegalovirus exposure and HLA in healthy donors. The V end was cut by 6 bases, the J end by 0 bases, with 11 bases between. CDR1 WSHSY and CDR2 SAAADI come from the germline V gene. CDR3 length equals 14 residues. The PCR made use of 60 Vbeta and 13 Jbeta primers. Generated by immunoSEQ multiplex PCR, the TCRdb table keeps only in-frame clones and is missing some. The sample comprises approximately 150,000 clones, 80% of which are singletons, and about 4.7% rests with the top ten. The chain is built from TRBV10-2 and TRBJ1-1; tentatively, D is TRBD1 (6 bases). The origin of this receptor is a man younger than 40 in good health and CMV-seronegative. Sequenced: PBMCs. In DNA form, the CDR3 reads TGCGCCAGCAGGCCGGGACACCTGAACACTGAAGCTTTCTTT. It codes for CASRPGHLNTEAFF.